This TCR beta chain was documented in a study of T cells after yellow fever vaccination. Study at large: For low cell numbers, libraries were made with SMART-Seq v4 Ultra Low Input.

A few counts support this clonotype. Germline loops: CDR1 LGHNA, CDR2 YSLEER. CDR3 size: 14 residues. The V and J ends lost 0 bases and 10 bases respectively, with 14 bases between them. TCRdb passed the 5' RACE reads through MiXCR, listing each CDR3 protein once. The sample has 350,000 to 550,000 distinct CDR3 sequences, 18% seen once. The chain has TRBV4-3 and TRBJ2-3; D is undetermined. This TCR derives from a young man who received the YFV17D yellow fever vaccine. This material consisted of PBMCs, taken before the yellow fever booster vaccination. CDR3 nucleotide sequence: TGCGCCAGCAGCCAAGATGGGTTTCCTCGCCCGCAGTATTTT. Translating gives CASSQDGFPRPQYF.